This TCR beta chain was captured in a study of blood T cell repertoires in COVID-19. About the research overall: Sites in the United States, Italy and Spain provided acute and convalescent COVID-19 samples. The cDNA or gDNA used as material had been derived from T cells, B-cell-depleted T cells, or PBMCs.

Original handling: Amplifying reference gene primers gave estimates of nucleated cell counts. Libraries were prepared by immunoSEQ multiplex PCR; TCRdb keeps only in-frame clonotypes and omits some of them. The V and J calls and clone size are taken from that table; D and trimming were inferred from the DNA. The profile shows more than 200,000 clones, around 90% of them singletons. V was shortened by 0 bases and J by 11 bases, with 13 bases between the two germline ends. CDR3 length equals 13 residues. Germline loops: CDR1 MNHEY, CDR2 SVGEGT. V is TRBV6-2 or TRBV6-3 and J is TRBJ1-1; D not resolved. Sequencing used peripheral blood. The source of this sequence is a man of 80 years or more with acute or convalescent COVID-19. This CDR3 is CASSYSATPGAFF. For the CDR3, the DNA is TGTGCCAGCAGTTACTCGGCTACGCCGGGGGCTTTCTTT.